This T cell receptor beta chain derives from a study of early T cells in non-severe SARS-CoV-2 infection. About the research overall: The input, bulk RNA from unsorted whole blood, was sequenced, and chains were unpaired.

The library protocol tagged individual cDNA molecules with unique molecular identifiers. MiXCR was run by TCRdb on the 5' RACE reads, yielding one entry per CDR3 protein. The data contain tens of thousands of distinct CDR3 sequences, around 13% of them singletons. Deletions cut 1 base from V and 0 bases from J, with 10 bases between. Germline lookup yields CDR1 MNHNS and CDR2 SASEGT. CDR3 length: 15 residues. This clonotype was obtained from an adult who was a healthcare worker with PCR-confirmed SARS-CoV-2 infection or an uninfected control (not recorded which). The V gene is TRBV6-1, the J gene TRBJ2-7; D unclear. Sample: whole blood. This CDR3 reads CASSEEWNSSYEQYF. As DNA, the CDR3 is TGTGCCAGCAGTGAAGAATGGAACAGCTCCTACGAGCAGTACTTC.